These 32 T cell receptor beta chains came from one sample sequenced in a study of OX40 agonist ivuxolimab in advanced cancers. This table comes from immunoSEQ multiplex PCR, and its TCRdb copy is limited to in-frame clones, with some not included. Among approximately 58,000 clones, 70% to 90% were seen once, and the ten largest hold about 0.8%. Sample: CD4+ or CD8+ T cells sorted from blood, taken in a trial of the OX40 agonist ivuxolimab. Source of these receptors: an adult with an advanced solid tumor such as melanoma, head and neck, liver or kidney cancer.

V is TRBV28 and J is TRBJ1-2; D may be TRBD1 (6 bases). The CDR3 totals 16 residues. With 6 bases removed from V and 2 bases from J, the gap between germline ends came to 19 bases. CDR1 and CDR2 from the germline V gene are MDHEN and SYDVKM. The CDR3 region is CASSPLSAGQNYGYTF. The CDR3 region has the DNA TGTGCCAGCAGCCCGTTAAGTGCGGGACAAAACTATGGCTACACCTTC.

This chain joins TRBV27 and TRBJ2-6; no reliable D call. V was trimmed by 5 bases and J by 11 bases, leaving 13 bases between them. Per germline, CDR1 MNHEY and CDR2 SMNVEV (reference sequence). This CDR3 spans 13 amino acids. CDR3 DNA: TGTGCCAGCAGTCTGGGGTCTTGGGACGTCCTGACTTTC. Its protein is CASSLGSWDVLTF.

The rearrangement links TRBV10-3 to TRBJ1-3; maybe TRBD1 (6 bases). Germline V lookup: CDR1 ENHRY, CDR2 SYGVKD. The CDR3 has 15 residues. V lost 8 bases and J lost 0, with 14 bases in between. This chain's CDR3 is CAIGQLQGSGNTIYF. CDR3 bases: TGTGCCATCGGCCAACTACAGGGCTCTGGAAACACCATATATTTT.

CDR3 nucleotide sequence: TGTGCCAGTAGGTCAGGGGGCGGGGAGGGCACTGAAGCTTTCTTT. Amino acids: CASRSGGGEGTEAFF. V gene TRBV19 combines with J gene TRBJ1-1, with 8 bases fitting TRBD1. Germline values: CDR1 LNHDA, CDR2 SQIVND (reference sequence). With 6 bases clipped from V and 4 bases from J, the junction kept 10 bases outside the gene matches. The CDR3 has 15 amino acids.

The V call is TRBV5-1, the J call TRBJ1-2, with D uncertain. The CDR3 covers 13 residues. V lost 1 base and J 4 bases, leaving 8 bases between the germline ends. CDR1 and CDR2 from the germline V gene are SGHRS and YFSETQ. CDR3 sequence reads: CASSLPNSYGYTF. The CDR3, as DNA: TGCGCCAGCAGCTTGCCCAACAGCTATGGCTACACCTTC.

J is TRBJ1-2 and V is TRBV5-1; 9 nucleotides match TRBD1. Germline trimming cut 4 bases from V and 2 bases from J; bases unmatched to any gene: 15. The germline V gene encodes CDR1 SGHRS and CDR2 YFSETQ. This CDR3 contains 18 residues. The CDR3 loop is CASSQSRDRDILNYGYTF. DNA for the CDR3: TGCGCCAGCAGCCAGTCGCGGGACAGGGACATCCTCAACTATGGCTACACCTTC.

The chain links TRBV7-2 to TRBJ2-7, with 14 bases that match TRBD2. V dropped 5 bases and J dropped 3; count of bases not matched to a gene: 6. Germline CDR1 SGHTA, CDR2 FQGNSA. This CDR3 is 16 amino acids long. This CDR3 is CASSPRTSGGIYEQYF. The CDR3 coding sequence is TGTGCCAGCAGCCCAAGGACTAGCGGGGGGATCTACGAGCAGTACTTC.

The V and J genes are TRBV14 and TRBJ2-1; 9 bases are shared with TRBD1. Germline-derived CDR1 and CDR2 are SGHDN and FVKESK. This CDR3 has 17 amino acids. Trimming took 1 base from V and 8 from J; bases not matched to a gene: 12. The CDR3 loop is CASSQVPGTGKGYEQFF. The CDR3 DNA is TGTGCCAGCAGCCAAGTACCCGGGACAGGGAAAGGGTATGAGCAGTTCTTC.

The chain joins TRBV11-3 to TRBJ2-5, with D perhaps matching TRBD1 (6 bases). Trimming left V 5 bases short and J 5 bases short, with 18 bases between. Looked up from germline, CDR1 is SGHNT and CDR2 is YENEEA. The CDR3 is made up of 15 amino acids. CDR3 region: CASSPGTPGWETQYF. The CDR3 DNA reads as TGTGCCAGCAGCCCCGGGACACCCGGTTGGGAGACCCAGTACTTC.

The CDR3 loop reads CASSEGGEGTDTQYF. In DNA form, the CDR3 reads TGTGCCAGCAGTGAGGGGGGGGAAGGGACAGATACGCAGTATTTT. This chain joins TRBV2 and TRBJ2-3, with 7 positions matching TRBD2. With V trimmed by 3 bases and J by 3 bases, 6 bases remained unmatched. The CDR3 length is 15 residues. Germline V gene lookup returns CDR1 SNHLY and CDR2 FYNNEI.

This rearrangement joins TRBV18 to TRBJ2-1; 15 nucleotides align to TRBD2. The CDR3 is 17 amino acids. Trimming removed 5 bases from V and 6 bases from J; junction bases left unmatched: 8. Germline CDR1 and CDR2: KGHSH and LQKENI. CDR3 amino acids: CASSEGLAGGRFNEQFF. As DNA, the CDR3 is TGTGCCAGCTCAGAGGGACTAGCGGGGGGCCGGTTCAATGAGCAGTTCTTC.

The sample holds one count of this clone. This chain's CDR3 is CASSIVVAGIVGYTF. For the CDR3, the DNA is TGTGCCAGTAGTATAGTGGTCGCAGGGATTGTGGGCTACACCTTC. This chain uses TRBV19 with TRBJ1-2; TRBD1 might be the D (5 bases). The V gene's germline CDR1 is LNHDA and CDR2 SQIVND (reference sequence). V lost 1 base and J 8 bases, leaving 17 bases between the germline ends. This CDR3 spans 15 amino acids.

The genes are TRBV18 and TRBJ1-1; TRBD1 matches 7 bases. Germline V gene lookup returns CDR1 KGHSH and CDR2 LQKENI. The CDR3 consists of 14 residues. J was trimmed by 4 bases and V by 3 bases; bases with no gene match: 5. The CDR3 DNA reads TGTGCCAGCTCACCCAGGGGGGACCCCACTGAAGCTTTCTTT. Translation gives CASSPRGDPTEAFF.

The rearrangement joins TRBV10-2 to TRBJ2-1; perhaps TRBD1 as D (5 bases). In germline, CDR1 is WSHSY, CDR2 SAAADI. V lost 1 base, J lost 9 bases, and 7 bases lay in between. The CDR3 consists of 12 residues. The CDR3: CASSEWGGEQFF. The CDR3, as DNA: TGCGCCAGCAGTGAGTGGGGCGGTGAGCAGTTCTTC.

J is TRBJ2-7 and V is TRBV4-1; tentatively, D is TRBD1 (5 bases). The CDR3 spans 14 residues. The V end was cut by 0 bases, the J end by 2 bases, with 8 bases between. Germline V gives CDR1 MGHRA, CDR2 YSYEKL. CDR3 in amino acids: CASSQEGLTYEQYF. CDR3 coding DNA: TGCGCCAGCAGCCAAGAGGGGCTAACCTACGAGCAGTACTTC.

The rearrangement joins TRBV19 to TRBJ1-4; D possibly corresponds to TRBD1 (5 bases). Trimming pared 5 bases from V and 6 bases from J, leaving 13 bases between. CDR3 length: 14 amino acids. Germline V gene lookup returns CDR1 LNHDA and CDR2 SQIVND (reference sequence). The CDR3 is CASSRWQGDEKLFF. The CDR3 DNA reads as TGTGCCAGTAGTCGCTGGCAGGGTGATGAAAAACTGTTTTTT.

The chain employs TRBV5-6 and TRBJ1-1; D call uncertain. Germline V gene lookup returns CDR1 SGHDT and CDR2 YYEEEE. The CDR3 length is 13 residues. Trimming removed 1 base from V and 4 bases from J, with 8 bases in between. The CDR3 DNA reads as TGTGCCAGCAGCTTGTTACAAGGCACTGAAGCTTTCTTT. The encoded protein is CASSLLQGTEAFF.

This chain uses TRBV11-2 with TRBJ2-5, with TRBD2 matching over 14 bases. The CDR3 totals 18 residues. Trimming took 4 bases from V and 4 from J; bases not matched to a gene: 11. Germline CDR1 and CDR2: SGHAT and FQNNGV. CDR3 sequence (DNA): TGTGCCAGCAGCTCGGGACTAGCGGGGGACTTAAGAGGAGAGACCCAGTACTTC. Its translation: CASSSGLAGDLRGETQYF.

V gene TRBV11-3 combines with J gene TRBJ2-5; D is unresolved. Trimming removed 1 base from V and 2 bases from J, with 8 bases in between. The CDR3 length is 14 residues. The germline V gene has CDR1 SGHNT and CDR2 YENEEA. As DNA, the CDR3 is TGTGCCAGCAGCTTAGTTGTGGGGCAAGAGACCCAGTACTTC. It specifies CASSLVVGQETQYF.

The chain carries TRBV28 and TRBJ2-3; D might be TRBD2 (6 bases). Germline V lookup: CDR1 MDHEN, CDR2 SYDVKM. The V end lost 6 bases, the J end lost 5 bases, and 18 bases lay between the germline ends. This CDR3 contains 15 residues. The CDR3 here is CASSPSGTGGDTQYF. In DNA form, the CDR3 reads TGTGCCAGCAGCCCCTCCGGGACTGGCGGAGATACGCAGTATTTT.

This chain connects TRBV5-1 to TRBJ1-4; maybe TRBD1 (6 bases). Per the germline V gene, CDR1 is SGHRS and CDR2 is YFSETQ. This CDR3 is built from 14 residues. Trimming removed 5 bases at V and 2 bases at J, with 10 bases between. In DNA form, the CDR3 reads TGCGCCAGCAGTCAGGGGTCCACTAATGAAAAACTGTTTTTT. Encoded protein: CASSQGSTNEKLFF.

This CDR3 reads CASSLEGGSETEAFF. CDR3 nucleotide sequence: TGTGCCAGCAGCTTGGAAGGGGGGAGTGAGACTGAAGCTTTCTTT. The rearrangement uses TRBV5-8 and TRBJ1-1; tentative D call: TRBD1 (6 bases). The CDR3 has 15 residues. V dropped 0 bases and J dropped 5 bases, with 14 bases sitting between them. From germline, CDR1 is SGHTS and CDR2 YDEGEE.

V and J are TRBV19 and TRBJ2-7; a weak D match, TRBD2 (7 bases). V was pared by 3 bases and J by 5 bases, with 17 bases between. Germline CDR1 LNHDA, CDR2 SQIVND (reference sequence). This CDR3 has 15 amino acids. The CDR3 bases are TGTGCCAGTAGTATCCGCGGGGGCTGGGGAAACGAGCAGTACTTC. Protein sequence: CASSIRGGWGNEQYF.

The J gene is TRBJ2-5, the V gene TRBV9; 8 bases align to TRBD2. In germline, CDR1 is SGDLS, CDR2 YYNGEE. With 4 bases clipped from V and 1 base from J, the junction kept 6 bases outside the gene matches. This CDR3 comprises 15 residues. CDR3 loop: CASSRTSTLQETQYF. The DNA for the CDR3 is TGTGCCAGCAGCAGGACTAGCACTCTCCAAGAGACCCAGTACTTC.

V is TRBV6-1 and J is TRBJ2-1, with a weak D call TRBD2 (5 bases). Germline CDR1 and CDR2: MNHNS and SASEGT. The ends were cut back, 4 bases at V and 0 bases at J, with 16 bases in the middle. The CDR3 is 17 residues long. CDR3 bases: TGTGCCAGCAGTGTCCTAGGCACGGGGAGCTCCTACAATGAGCAGTTCTTC. Amino acids: CASSVLGTGSSYNEQFF.

The chain has TRBV2 and TRBJ1-2; the D is unclear. The germline V gene has CDR1 SNHLY and CDR2 FYNNEI. The CDR3 sequence is 14 residues long. Trimming removed 4 bases from V and 5 bases from J, with 14 bases in between. The CDR3 bases are TGTGCCAGCAGTGTACGCGGGGAAGGATATGGCTACACCTTC. Translating gives CASSVRGEGYGYTF.

About this clone: Other DNA sequences in the sample encode the same CDR3. V is TRBV29-1 and J is TRBJ2-5, with 7 bases identical to TRBD2. From germline, CDR1 is SQVTM and CDR2 ANQGSEA. V dropped 4 bases and J dropped 5; count of bases not matched to a gene: 7. This CDR3 region has 13 residues. The CDR3 DNA reads as TGCAGCGTTGGGGCGGGGGTTGGGGAGACCCAGTACTTC. Amino acid sequence: CSVGAGVGETQYF.

The sample holds one count of this clone. The V gene is TRBV6-1, the J gene TRBJ2-3; D call uncertain. CDR3 length: 15 residues. Germline CDR1 is MNHNS and CDR2 is SASEGT. Trimming took off 2 bases at V and 2 bases at J, with 11 bases between the two ends. The CDR3, as DNA: TGTGCCAGCAGTGAATCCTTAGCCCCCACAGATACGCAGTATTTT. Protein product: CASSESLAPTDTQYF.

The V call is TRBV19, the J call TRBJ1-5, with a weak D call TRBD1 (5 bases). This CDR3 contains 15 residues. Germline V CDR1 and CDR2: LNHDA, SQIVND (reference sequence). Trimming stripped 7 bases from V and 2 bases from J, with 15 bases between. CDR3 sequence (DNA): TGTGCCAGTACCCCGGGACTATGGGGCAATCAGCCCCAGCATTTT. It codes for CASTPGLWGNQPQHF.

The V gene is TRBV20-1, the J gene TRBJ1-1, with D hard to call. The CDR3 spans 10 residues. The germline V and J ends were trimmed by 6 bases and 4 bases, with 6 bases remaining between them. Germline assignment: CDR1 DFQATT and CDR2 SNEGSKA (reference sequence). The CDR3 bases are TGCAGTGCACAATTCACTGAAGCTTTCTTT. It encodes CSAQFTEAFF.

The V gene is TRBV18, the J gene TRBJ1-5; 7 positions agree with TRBD1. The CDR3 is made up of 16 amino acids. CDR1 and CDR2 from the germline V gene are KGHSH and LQKENI. Losses at the gene ends were 2 bases for V and 1 base for J; bases not matched to a gene: 5. The CDR3 region is CASSPATGESNQPQHF. The CDR3, as DNA: TGTGCCAGCTCACCAGCTACAGGGGAGAGCAATCAGCCCCAGCATTTT.

This chain joins TRBV19 and TRBJ1-5; 7 nucleotides align to TRBD1. Germline lookup yields CDR1 LNHDA and CDR2 SQIVND (reference sequence). V lost 7 bases, J lost 4 bases, and 13 bases stayed unmatched. There are 16 residues in the CDR3. CDR3: CASTSETGLGNQPQHF. The DNA of the CDR3 is TGTGCCAGTACCTCCGAGACAGGGCTCGGAAATCAGCCCCAGCATTTT.